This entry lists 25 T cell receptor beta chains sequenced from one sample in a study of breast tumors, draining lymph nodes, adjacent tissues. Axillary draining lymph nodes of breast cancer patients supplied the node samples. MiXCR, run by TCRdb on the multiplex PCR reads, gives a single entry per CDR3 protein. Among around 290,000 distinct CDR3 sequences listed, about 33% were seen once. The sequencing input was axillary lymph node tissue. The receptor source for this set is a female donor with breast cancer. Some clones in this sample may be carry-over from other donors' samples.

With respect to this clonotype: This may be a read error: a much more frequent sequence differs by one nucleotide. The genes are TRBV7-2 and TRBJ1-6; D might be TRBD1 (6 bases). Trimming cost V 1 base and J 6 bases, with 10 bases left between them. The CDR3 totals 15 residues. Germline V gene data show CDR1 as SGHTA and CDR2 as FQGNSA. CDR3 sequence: CASSLDLDSNSPLHF. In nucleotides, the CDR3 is TGTGCCAGCAGCTTAGATTTGGACAGTAATTCACCCCTCCACTTT.

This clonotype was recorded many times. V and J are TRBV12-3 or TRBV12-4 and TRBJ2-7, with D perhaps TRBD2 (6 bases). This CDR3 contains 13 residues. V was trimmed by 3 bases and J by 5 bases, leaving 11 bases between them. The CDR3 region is CASSFRGGDEQYF. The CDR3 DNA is TGTGCCAGCAGTTTCAGAGGAGGGGACGAGCAGTACTTC.

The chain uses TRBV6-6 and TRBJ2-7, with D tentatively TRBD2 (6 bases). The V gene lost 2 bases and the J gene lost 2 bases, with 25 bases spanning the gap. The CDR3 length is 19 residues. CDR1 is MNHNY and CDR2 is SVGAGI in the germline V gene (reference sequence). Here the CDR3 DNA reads TGTGCCAGCAGTTACGACCAGCGGGCAGGGACCCGTAAACCCTACGAGCAGTACTTC. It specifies CASSYDQRAGTRKPYEQYF.

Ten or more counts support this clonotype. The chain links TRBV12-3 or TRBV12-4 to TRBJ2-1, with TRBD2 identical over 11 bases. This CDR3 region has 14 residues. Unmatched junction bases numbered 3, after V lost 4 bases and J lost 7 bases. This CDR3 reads CASSSSGRRNEQFF. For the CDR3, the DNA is TGTGCCAGCAGTTCTAGCGGGAGGAGGAATGAGCAGTTCTTC.

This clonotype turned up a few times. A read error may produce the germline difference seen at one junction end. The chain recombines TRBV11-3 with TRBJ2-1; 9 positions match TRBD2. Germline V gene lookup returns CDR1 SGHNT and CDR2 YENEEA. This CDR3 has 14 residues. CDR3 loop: CAGSLKLAGSEQFF. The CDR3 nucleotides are TGTGCCGGCAGCTTGAAGCTAGCGGGGTCTGAGCAGTTCTTC.

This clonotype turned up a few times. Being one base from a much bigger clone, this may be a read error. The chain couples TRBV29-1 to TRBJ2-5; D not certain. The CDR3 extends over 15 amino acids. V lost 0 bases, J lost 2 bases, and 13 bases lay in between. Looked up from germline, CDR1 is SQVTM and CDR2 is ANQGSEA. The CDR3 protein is CSVEDFAREQETQYF. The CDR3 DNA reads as TGCAGCGTTGAAGATTTTGCTCGAGAACAAGAGACCCAGTACTTC.

CDR3 in DNA: TGTGCCAGCAGGAACACTGAAGCTTTCTTT. It is translated as CASRNTEAFF. The rearrangement joins TRBV28 to TRBJ1-1; D gene uncertain. Germline CDR1 reads MDHEN; CDR2 reads SYDVKM. The length of the CDR3 is 10 residues. Trimming cost V 6 bases and J 1 base, with 0 bases left between them.

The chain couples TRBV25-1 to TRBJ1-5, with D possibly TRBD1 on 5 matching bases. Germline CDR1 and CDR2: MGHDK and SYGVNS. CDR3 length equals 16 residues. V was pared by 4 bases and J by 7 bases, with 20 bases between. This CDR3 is CASSVSPRVGEQPQHF. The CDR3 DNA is TGTGCCAGCAGTGTATCGCCCAGGGTGGGCGAGCAGCCCCAGCATTTT.

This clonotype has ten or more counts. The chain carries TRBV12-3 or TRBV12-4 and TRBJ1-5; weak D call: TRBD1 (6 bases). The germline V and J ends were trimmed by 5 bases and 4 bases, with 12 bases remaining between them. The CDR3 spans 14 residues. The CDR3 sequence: CASSPEQGNQPQHF. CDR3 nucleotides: TGTGCCAGCAGTCCAGAACAGGGAAATCAGCCCCAGCATTTT.

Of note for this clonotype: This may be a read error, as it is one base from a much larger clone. In DNA form, the CDR3 reads TGTGCCAGCTCCCTTACTGCAGGTAGCAATCAGCTCCAGCATTTT. It yields the protein CASSLTAGSNQLQHF. This chain joins TRBV18 and TRBJ1-5, with D unclear. Germline CDR1 is KGHSH and CDR2 is LQKENI. The CDR3 is 15 residues long.

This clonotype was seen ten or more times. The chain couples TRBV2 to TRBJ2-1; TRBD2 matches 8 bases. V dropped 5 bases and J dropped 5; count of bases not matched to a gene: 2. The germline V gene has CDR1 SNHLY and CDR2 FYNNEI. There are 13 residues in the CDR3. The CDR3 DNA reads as TGTGCCAGCAGTTTTAGCGGGGACAATGAGCAGTTCTTC. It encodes CASSFSGDNEQFF.

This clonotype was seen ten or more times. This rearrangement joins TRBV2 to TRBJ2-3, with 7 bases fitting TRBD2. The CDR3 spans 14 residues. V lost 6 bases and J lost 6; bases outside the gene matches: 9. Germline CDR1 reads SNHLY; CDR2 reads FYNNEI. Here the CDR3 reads CASSWFAGEDTQYF. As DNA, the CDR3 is TGTGCCAGCAGCTGGTTTGCGGGAGAGGATACGCAGTATTTT.

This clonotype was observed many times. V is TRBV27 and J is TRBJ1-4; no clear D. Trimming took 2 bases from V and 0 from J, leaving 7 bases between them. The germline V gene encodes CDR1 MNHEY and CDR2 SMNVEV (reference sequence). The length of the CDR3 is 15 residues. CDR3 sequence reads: CASSLMATTNEKLFF. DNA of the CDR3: TGTGCCAGCAGTTTAATGGCAACAACTAATGAAAAACTGTTTTTT.

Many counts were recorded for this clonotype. The CDR3 bases are TGTGCCAGTAGGACAGACAGTAACTATGGCTACACCTTC. Its protein is CASRTDSNYGYTF. The chain uses TRBV19 and TRBJ1-2; D perhaps matches TRBD1 (5 bases). Germline values: CDR1 LNHDA, CDR2 SQIVND (reference sequence). The CDR3 covers 13 residues. V was shortened by 6 bases and J by 1 base, with 9 bases between the two germline ends.

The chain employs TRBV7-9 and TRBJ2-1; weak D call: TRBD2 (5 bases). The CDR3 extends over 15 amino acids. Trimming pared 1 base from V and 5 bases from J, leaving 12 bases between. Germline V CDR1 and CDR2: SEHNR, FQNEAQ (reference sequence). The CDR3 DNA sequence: TGTGCCAGCAGCTTAGGACTTACAGCGGACAATGAGCAGTTCTTC. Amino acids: CASSLGLTADNEQFF.

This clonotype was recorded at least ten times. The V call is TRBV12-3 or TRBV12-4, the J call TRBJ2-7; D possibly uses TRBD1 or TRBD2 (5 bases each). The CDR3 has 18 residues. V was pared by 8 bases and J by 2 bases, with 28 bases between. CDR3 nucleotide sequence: TGTGCCAGCCTTAAATCAGGGTTGAGTGGGAGAGGGGCCTACGAGCAGTACTTC. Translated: CASLKSGLSGRGAYEQYF.

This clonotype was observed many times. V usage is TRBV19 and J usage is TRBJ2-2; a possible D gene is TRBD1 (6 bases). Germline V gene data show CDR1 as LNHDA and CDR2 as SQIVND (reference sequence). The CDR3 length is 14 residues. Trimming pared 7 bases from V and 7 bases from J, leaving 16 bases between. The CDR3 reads CASTAYRQVGELFF. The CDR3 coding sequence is TGTGCCAGTACCGCTTACCGACAGGTCGGGGAGCTGTTTTTT.

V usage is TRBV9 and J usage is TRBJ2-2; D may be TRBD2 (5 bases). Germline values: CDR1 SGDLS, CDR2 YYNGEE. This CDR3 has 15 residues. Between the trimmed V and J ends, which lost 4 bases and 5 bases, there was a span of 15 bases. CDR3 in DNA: TGTGCCAGCAGCTTTCGAGGAGGAGGAACCGGGGAGCTGTTTTTT. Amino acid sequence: CASSFRGGGTGELFF.

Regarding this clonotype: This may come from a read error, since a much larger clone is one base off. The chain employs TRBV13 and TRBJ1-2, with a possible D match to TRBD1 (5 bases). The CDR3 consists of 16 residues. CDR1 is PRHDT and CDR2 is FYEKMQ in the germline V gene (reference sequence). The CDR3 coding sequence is TGTGCCAGCAGCTTTAAGACAGCGGGGGACTATTATGGCTACGCCTTC. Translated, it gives CASSFKTAGDYYGYAF.

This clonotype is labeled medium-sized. CDR3 residues: CASTTSGRRDTQYF. The CDR3 bases are TGTGCCAGCACCACTAGCGGGAGGAGAGATACGCAGTATTTT. This chain uses TRBV7-9 with TRBJ2-3, with 12 bases matching TRBD2. Germline V gives CDR1 SEHNR, CDR2 FQNEAQ (reference sequence). V gave up 7 bases and J gave up 5 bases; unmatched junction bases: 4. The CDR3 is 14 amino acids.

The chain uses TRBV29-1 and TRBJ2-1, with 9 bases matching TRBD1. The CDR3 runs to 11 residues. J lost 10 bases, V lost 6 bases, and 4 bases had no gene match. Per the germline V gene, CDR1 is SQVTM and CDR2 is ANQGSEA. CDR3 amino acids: CSVQGAREQFF. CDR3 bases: TGCAGCGTACAGGGGGCGCGGGAGCAGTTCTTC.

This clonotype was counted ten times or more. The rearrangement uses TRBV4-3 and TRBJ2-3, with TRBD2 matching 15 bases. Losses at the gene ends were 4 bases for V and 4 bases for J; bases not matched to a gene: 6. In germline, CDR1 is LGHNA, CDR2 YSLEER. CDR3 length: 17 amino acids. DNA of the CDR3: TGCGCCAGCAGCCCGGGACTAGCGGGAGGAGCGGCAGATACGCAGTATTTT. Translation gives CASSPGLAGGAADTQYF.

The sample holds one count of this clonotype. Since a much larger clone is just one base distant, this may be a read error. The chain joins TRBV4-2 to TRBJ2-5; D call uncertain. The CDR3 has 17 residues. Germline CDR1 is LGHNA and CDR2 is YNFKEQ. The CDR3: CASSLDRAKNPKETRYF. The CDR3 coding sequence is TGTGCCAGCAGCCTTGACCGGGCCAAAAACCCCAAAGAGACCCGGTACTTC.

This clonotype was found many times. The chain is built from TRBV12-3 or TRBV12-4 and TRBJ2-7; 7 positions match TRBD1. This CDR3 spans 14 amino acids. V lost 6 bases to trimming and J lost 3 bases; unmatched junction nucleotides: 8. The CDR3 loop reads CASRAGTADYEQYF. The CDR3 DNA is TGTGCCAGCAGGGCCGGGACAGCAGACTACGAGCAGTACTTC.

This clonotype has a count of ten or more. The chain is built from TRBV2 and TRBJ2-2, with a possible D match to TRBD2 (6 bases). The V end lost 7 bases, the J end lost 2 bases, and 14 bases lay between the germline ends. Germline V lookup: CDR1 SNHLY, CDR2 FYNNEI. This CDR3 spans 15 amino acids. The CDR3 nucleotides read TGTGCCAGCATCGGCCTAGCGATAAACACCGGGGAGCTGTTTTTT. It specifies CASIGLAINTGELFF.